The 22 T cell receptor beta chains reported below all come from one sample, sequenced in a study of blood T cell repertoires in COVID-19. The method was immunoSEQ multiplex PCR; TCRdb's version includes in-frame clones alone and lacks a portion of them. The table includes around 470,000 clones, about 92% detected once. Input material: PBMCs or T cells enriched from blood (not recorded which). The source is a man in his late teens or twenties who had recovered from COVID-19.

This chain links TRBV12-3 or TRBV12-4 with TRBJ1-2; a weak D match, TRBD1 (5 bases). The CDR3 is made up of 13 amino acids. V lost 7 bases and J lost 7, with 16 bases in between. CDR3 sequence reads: CASTHPGVGGYTF. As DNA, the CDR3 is TGTGCCAGCACCCATCCGGGGGTAGGTGGCTACACCTTC.

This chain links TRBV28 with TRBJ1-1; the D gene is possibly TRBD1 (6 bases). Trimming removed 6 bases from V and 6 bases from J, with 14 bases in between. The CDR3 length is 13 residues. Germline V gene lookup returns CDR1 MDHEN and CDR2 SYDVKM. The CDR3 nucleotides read TGTGCCAGCAGCTCGATTGGGGGCTCTGAAGCTTTCTTT. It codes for CASSSIGGSEAFF.

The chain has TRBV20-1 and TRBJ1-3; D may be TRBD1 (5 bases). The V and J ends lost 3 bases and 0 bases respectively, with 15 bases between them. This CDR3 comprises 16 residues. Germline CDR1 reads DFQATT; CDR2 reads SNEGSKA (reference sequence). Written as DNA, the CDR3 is TGCAGTGCTAGTTCCCCGGACAAACGCTCTGGAAACACCATATATTTT. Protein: CSASSPDKRSGNTIYF.

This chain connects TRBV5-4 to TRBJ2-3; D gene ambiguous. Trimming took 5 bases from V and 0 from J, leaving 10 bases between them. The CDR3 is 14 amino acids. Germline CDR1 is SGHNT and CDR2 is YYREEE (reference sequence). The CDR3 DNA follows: TGTGCCAGCAGTGACTTCCCTAGCACAGATACGCAGTATTTT. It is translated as CASSDFPSTDTQYF.

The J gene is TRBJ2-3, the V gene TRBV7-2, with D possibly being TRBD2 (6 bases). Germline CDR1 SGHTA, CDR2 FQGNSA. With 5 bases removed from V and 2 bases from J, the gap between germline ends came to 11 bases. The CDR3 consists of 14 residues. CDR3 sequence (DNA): TGTGCCAGCAGCAGGGGACTTTCCACAGATACGCAGTATTTT. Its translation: CASSRGLSTDTQYF.

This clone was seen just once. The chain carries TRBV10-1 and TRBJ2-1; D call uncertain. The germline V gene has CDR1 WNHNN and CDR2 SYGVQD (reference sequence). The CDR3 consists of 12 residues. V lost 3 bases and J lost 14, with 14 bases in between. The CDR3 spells CASSDSPGIKFF. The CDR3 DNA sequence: TGCGCCAGCAGTGATAGCCCCGGCATTAAGTTCTTC.

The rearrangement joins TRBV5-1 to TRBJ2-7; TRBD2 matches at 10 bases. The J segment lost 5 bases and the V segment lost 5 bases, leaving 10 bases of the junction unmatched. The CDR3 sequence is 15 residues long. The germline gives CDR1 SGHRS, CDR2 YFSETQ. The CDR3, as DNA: TGCGCCAGCAGGTCGAGCGGGAGGGAGAACCACGAGCAGTACTTC. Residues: CASRSSGRENHEQYF.

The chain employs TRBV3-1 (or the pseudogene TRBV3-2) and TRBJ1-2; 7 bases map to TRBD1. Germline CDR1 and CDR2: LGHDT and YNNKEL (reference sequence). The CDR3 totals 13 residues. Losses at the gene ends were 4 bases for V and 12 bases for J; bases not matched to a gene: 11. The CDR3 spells CASSRTGTAADTF. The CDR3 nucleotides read TGTGCCAGCAGCCGCACCGGGACAGCCGCCGACACCTTC.

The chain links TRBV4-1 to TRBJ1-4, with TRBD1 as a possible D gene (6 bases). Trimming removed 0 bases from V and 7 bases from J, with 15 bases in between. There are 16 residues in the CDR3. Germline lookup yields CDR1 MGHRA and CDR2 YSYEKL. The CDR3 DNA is TGCGCCAGCAGCCAAGACGGGACATCAAAGGGTGAAAAACTGTTTTTT. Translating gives CASSQDGTSKGEKLFF.

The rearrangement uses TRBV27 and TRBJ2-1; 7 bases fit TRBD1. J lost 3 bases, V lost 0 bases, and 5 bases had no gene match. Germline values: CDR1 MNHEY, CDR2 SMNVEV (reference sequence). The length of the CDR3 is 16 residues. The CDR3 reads CASSLSEDRYYNEQFF. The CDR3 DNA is TGTGCCAGCAGTTTATCCGAGGACAGGTACTACAATGAGCAGTTCTTC.

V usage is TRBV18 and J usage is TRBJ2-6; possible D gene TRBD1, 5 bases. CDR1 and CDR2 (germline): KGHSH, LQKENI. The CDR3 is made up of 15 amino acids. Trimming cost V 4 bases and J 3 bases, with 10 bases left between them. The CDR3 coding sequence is TGTGCCAGCTCACTAGCAGGGTATGGGGCCAACGTCCTGACTTTC. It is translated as CASSLAGYGANVLTF.

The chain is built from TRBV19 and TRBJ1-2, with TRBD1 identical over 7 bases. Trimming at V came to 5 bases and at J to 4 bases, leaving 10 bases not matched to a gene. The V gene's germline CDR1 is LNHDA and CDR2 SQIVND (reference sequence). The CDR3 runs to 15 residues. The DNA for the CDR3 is TGTGCCAGTAGTCCCGAAGGGACAGACCCCTATGGCTACACCTTC. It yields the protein CASSPEGTDPYGYTF.

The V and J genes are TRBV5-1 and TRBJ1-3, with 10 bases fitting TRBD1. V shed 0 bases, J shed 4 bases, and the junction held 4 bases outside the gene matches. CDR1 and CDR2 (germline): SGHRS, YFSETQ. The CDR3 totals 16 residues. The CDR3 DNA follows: TGCGCCAGCAGCTTGGGTCCGGACAGGGGGGGAAACACCATATATTTT. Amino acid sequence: CASSLGPDRGGNTIYF.

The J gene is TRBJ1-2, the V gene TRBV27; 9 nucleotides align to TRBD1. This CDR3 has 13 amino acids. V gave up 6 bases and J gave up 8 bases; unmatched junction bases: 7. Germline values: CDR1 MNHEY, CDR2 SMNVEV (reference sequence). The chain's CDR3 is CASRTGGADGYTF. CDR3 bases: TGTGCCAGCAGGACAGGGGGGGCTGACGGCTACACCTTC.

This CDR3 is CASNKMGLAGSSANNEQFF. The CDR3 region has the DNA TGTGCCAGCAATAAGATGGGACTAGCGGGGAGCAGTGCCAACAATGAGCAGTTCTTC. The rearrangement uses TRBV2 and TRBJ2-1; 13 positions match TRBD2. The CDR3 spans 19 residues. Trimming removed 7 bases from V and 5 bases from J; junction bases left unmatched: 17. In germline, CDR1 is SNHLY, CDR2 FYNNEI.

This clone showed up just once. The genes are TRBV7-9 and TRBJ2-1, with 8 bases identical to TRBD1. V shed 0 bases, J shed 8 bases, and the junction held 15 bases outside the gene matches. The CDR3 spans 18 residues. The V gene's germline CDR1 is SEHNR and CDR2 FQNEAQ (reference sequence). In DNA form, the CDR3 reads TGTGCCAGCAGCTTAGCGTCGGCAGGGGGCGGTTTGCGGGATGAGCAGTTCTTC. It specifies CASSLASAGGGLRDEQFF.

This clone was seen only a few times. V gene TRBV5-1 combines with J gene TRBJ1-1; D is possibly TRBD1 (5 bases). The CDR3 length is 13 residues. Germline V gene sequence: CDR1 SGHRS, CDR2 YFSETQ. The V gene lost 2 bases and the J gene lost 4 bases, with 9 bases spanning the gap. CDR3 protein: CASSLGEGTEAFF. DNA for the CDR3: TGCGCCAGCAGCTTAGGGGAAGGCACTGAAGCTTTCTTT.

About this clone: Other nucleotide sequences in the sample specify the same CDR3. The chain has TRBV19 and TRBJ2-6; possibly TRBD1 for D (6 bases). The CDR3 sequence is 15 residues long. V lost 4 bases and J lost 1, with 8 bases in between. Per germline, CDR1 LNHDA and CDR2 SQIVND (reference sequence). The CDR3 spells CASSTQGSGANVLTF. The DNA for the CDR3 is TGTGCCAGTAGTACTCAGGGGTCTGGGGCCAACGTCCTGACTTTC.

As DNA, the CDR3 is TGTGCCAGTAGTAGACACTCTAGCGGGAGAAACAATGAGCAGTTCTTC. Encoded protein: CASSRHSSGRNNEQFF. This sequence joins TRBV19 and TRBJ2-1; 10 bases map to TRBD2. The CDR3 spans 16 residues. The germline gives CDR1 LNHDA, CDR2 SQIVND (reference sequence). J gave up 5 bases and V 4 bases, and 8 bases lay outside the gene matches.

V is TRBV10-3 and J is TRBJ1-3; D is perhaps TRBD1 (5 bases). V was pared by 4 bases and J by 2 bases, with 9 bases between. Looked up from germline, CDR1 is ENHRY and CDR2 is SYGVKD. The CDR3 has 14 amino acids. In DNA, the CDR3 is TGTGCCATCAGTGTTAGGGGTCCTGGAAACACCATATATTTT. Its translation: CAISVRGPGNTIYF.

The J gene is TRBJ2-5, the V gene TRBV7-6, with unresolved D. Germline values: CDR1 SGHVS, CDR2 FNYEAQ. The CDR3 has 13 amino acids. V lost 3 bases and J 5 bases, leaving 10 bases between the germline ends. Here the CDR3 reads CASSFAYRETQYF. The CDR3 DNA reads TGTGCCAGCAGCTTCGCCTACCGGGAGACCCAGTACTTC.

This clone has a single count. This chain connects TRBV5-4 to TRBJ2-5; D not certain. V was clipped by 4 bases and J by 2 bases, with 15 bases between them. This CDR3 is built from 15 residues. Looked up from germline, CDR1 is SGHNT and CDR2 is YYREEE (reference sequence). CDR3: CASSLPLRSQETQYF. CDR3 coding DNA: TGTGCCAGCAGCCTCCCCCTCCGCAGTCAAGAGACCCAGTACTTC.